The clone carrying this T cell receptor (beta chain) was recorded at least ten times. Antigen unknown. The authors amplified TCR beta CDR3 regions from RNA transcripts. The first round was an RT-PCR with HTBI primers, and the second round was a multiplex PCR. TCRdb independently ran MiXCR on the multiplex PCR reads; one entry per CDR3 protein. The repertoire holds about 210,000 distinct CDR3 sequences, about 32% seen once, with 9.1% in the top ten. The entry originates in a study of Graves' ophthalmopathy and Graves' hyperthyroidism. At the level of the study: At initial diagnosis, peripheral blood was obtained, and this preceded any treatment. General study results and limits: Blood was where most expanded thyroid clonotypes above 0.001 frequency also turned up.

Uncontrolled infections, other autoimmune diseases, pregnancy or lactation barred patients from enrollment. Orbital computed tomography and thyroid ultrasound, along with TRAb, serum thyroxine and clinical symptoms, underpinned diagnosis. The sample taken for sequencing was peripheral blood. The sequence was obtained from a man aged 45 to 65 with Graves' ophthalmopathy.

The CDR3 spells CAWSGATGGLQETQYF. Here the CDR3 DNA reads TGTGCCTGGAGCGGAGCGACAGGGGGCCTTCAAGAGACCCAGTACTTC. The rearrangement uses TRBV30 and TRBJ2-5; 10 bases match TRBD1. The CDR3 extends over 16 amino acids. V lost 3 bases, J lost 2 bases, and 9 bases stayed unmatched. The germline V gene encodes CDR1 GTSNPN and CDR2 SVGIG (reference sequence).